The 5 T cell receptor beta chains below were found in one sample sequenced in a study of CD8 T cells in Susac syndrome. A quantity of about 0.5 to 1 ug RNA underwent reverse transcription using random hexamers. MiXCR, applied by TCRdb to the immunoSEQ multiplex PCR reads, yields one record per CDR3 protein. The sample consists of about 140,000 distinct CDR3 sequences, around 94% of them appearing once. The specimen sequenced was CD8+ T cells from PBMCs. All receptors come from a human donor in good health.

This chain connects TRBV27 to TRBJ2-7, with a possible D match to TRBD1 (6 bases). The CDR3 is 14 residues long. Deletions cut 3 bases from V and 4 bases from J, with 13 bases between. Germline CDR1 MNHEY, CDR2 SMNVEV (reference sequence). The CDR3 protein is CASSLIGGHYEQYF. The CDR3 region has the DNA TGTGCCAGCAGTTTGATTGGGGGCCATTACGAGCAGTACTTC.

CDR3 protein: CASSLPRQPQHF. CDR3 bases: TGTGCCAGCAGTTTACCGCGTCAGCCCCAGCATTTT. The chain employs TRBV12-3 or TRBV12-4 and TRBJ1-5; D unclear. The V end lost 2 bases, the J end lost 6 bases, and 5 bases lay between the germline ends. The CDR3 extends over 12 amino acids.

The chain has TRBV3-1 and TRBJ2-2, with D possibly TRBD1 on 5 matching bases. The CDR3 has 16 residues. Trimming cost V 6 bases and J 2 bases, with 16 bases left between them. Per the germline V gene, CDR1 is LGHDT and CDR2 is YNNKEL (reference sequence). CDR3: CASRPTGVPNTGELFF. The CDR3 nucleotides are TGTGCCAGCAGGCCAACAGGAGTCCCTAACACCGGGGAGCTGTTTTTT.

The chain combines TRBV27 with TRBJ1-1; D is unclear. The germline V and J ends were trimmed by 4 bases and 10 bases, with 19 bases remaining between them. Germline V CDR1 and CDR2: MNHEY, SMNVEV (reference sequence). There are 14 residues in the CDR3. The CDR3 sequence is CASSWAPSDRVAFF. The CDR3 nucleotides read TGTGCCAGCAGTTGGGCTCCGTCAGATCGGGTAGCTTTCTTT.

The V call is TRBV7-9, the J call TRBJ2-5; 7 positions agree with TRBD1. J lost 0 bases, V lost 5 bases, and 6 bases had no gene match. This CDR3 has 15 residues. CDR1 SEHNR and CDR2 FQNEAQ come from the germline V gene (reference sequence). This CDR3 is CASSGDRANQETQYF. The CDR3 coding sequence is TGTGCCAGCAGCGGCGACAGGGCAAACCAAGAGACCCAGTACTTC.